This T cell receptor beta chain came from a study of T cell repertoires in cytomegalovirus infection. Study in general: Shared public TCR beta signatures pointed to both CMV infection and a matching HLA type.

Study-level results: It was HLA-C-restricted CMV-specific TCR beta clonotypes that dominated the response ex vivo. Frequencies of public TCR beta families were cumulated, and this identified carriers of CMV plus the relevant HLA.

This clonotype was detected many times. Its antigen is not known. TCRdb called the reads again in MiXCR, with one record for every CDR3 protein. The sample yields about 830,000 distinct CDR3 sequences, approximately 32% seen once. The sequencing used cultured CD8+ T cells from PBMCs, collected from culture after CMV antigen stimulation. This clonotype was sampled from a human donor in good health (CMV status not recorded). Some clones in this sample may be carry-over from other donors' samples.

The CDR3 sequence: CASSLDVGGFMNTEAFF. As DNA, the CDR3 is TGTGCCAGCAGCTTAGATGTAGGGGGCTTCATGAACACTGAAGCTTTCTTT. The gene calls are TRBV7-2 and TRBJ1-1; TRBD1 matches 7 bases. The CDR3 loop spans 17 amino acids. V was pared by 1 base and J by 0 bases, with 8 bases of the junction left unmatched. Germline values: CDR1 SGHTA, CDR2 FQGNSA. The whole variable domain, filled in from reference TRBV7-2 and TRBJ1-1, reads GAGVSQSPSNKVTEKGKDVELRCDPISGHTALYWYRQSLGQGLEFLIYFQGNSAPDKSGLPSDRFSAERTGGSVSTLTIQRTQQEDSAVYLCASSLDVGGFMNTEAFFGQGTRLTVV.